Shown below are 24 T cell receptor beta chains from a single sample sequenced in a study of blood T cell repertoires in COVID-19. Profiled with immunoSEQ multiplex PCR; TCRdb holds only in-frame clones, not every one. The sample has more than 400,000 clones; approximately 85% are singletons. The specimen was peripheral blood. These receptors were taken from a human donor in a cohort sampled during active COVID-19.

This clone was seen only a few times. V gene TRBV5-4 combines with J gene TRBJ2-1, with D maybe TRBD2 (5 bases). Trimming took 4 bases from V and 2 from J, leaving 13 bases between them. CDR1 is SGHNT, CDR2 YYREEE, per germline (reference sequence). The CDR3 loop spans 15 amino acids. For the CDR3, the DNA is TGTGCCAGCAGCCCCGGGGTGGAGACCTACAATGAGCAGTTCTTC. Protein product: CASSPGVETYNEQFF.

Written as DNA, the CDR3 is TGTGCCACCAGTGCCCCAGGGTCGCGCGAGCAGTACTTC. This codes for CATSAPGSREQYF. The rearrangement joins TRBV24-1 to TRBJ2-7; TRBD1 might be the D (5 bases). V gave up 5 bases and J gave up 6 bases, with 13 bases separating them. The CDR3 is made up of 13 amino acids. Germline V gene lookup returns CDR1 KGHDR and CDR2 SFDVKD.

The CDR3 loop reads CASSPQDRWDSPLHF. Written as DNA, the CDR3 is TGCGCCAGCAGCCCCCAGGACAGGTGGGATTCACCCCTCCACTTT. J is TRBJ1-6 and V is TRBV5-1; 7 bases align to TRBD1. Germline loops: CDR1 SGHRS, CDR2 YFSETQ. V gave up 4 bases and J gave up 8 bases; unmatched junction bases: 9. CDR3 length: 15 amino acids.

The rearrangement links TRBV15 to TRBJ2-1; weak D call: TRBD1 (6 bases). V was pared by 3 bases and J by 0 bases, with 9 bases between. The CDR3 extends over 15 amino acids. From germline, CDR1 is LNHNV and CDR2 YYDKDF (reference sequence). For the CDR3, the DNA is TGTGCCACCAGCAGCGACAGGAGCTCCTACAATGAGCAGTTCTTC. This codes for CATSSDRSSYNEQFF.

This chain joins TRBV7-2 and TRBJ2-1; D is perhaps TRBD2 (7 bases). Per germline, CDR1 SGHTA and CDR2 FQGNSA. With 3 bases removed from V and 7 bases from J, the gap between germline ends came to 19 bases. This CDR3 is 16 amino acids long. The CDR3: CASSLVTAGAGNEQFF. The CDR3 DNA reads TGTGCCAGCAGCTTGGTTACCGCGGGGGCTGGTAATGAGCAGTTCTTC.

The rearrangement links TRBV6-2 or TRBV6-3 to TRBJ1-4; 7 positions match TRBD1. This CDR3 is 17 amino acids long. The germline CDR1 and CDR2 sequences are MNHEY and SVGEGT. The ends lost 6 bases at V and 1 base at J; junction bases unmatched: 11. Here the CDR3 DNA reads TGTGCCAGCAGCCGGACAGGTCTCGGAAGAACTAATGAAAAACTGTTTTTT. As protein: CASSRTGLGRTNEKLFF.

This clone is a singleton in its sample. The J gene is TRBJ1-1, the V gene TRBV12-5; D call uncertain. Trimming shortened V by 6 bases and J by 4 bases, and 12 bases separated the two germline ends. CDR1 is LGHNT, CDR2 FRNRAP, per germline. The CDR3 has 13 amino acids. The CDR3 bases are TGTGCTAGTGGCGTGTCCGTTAGCACTGAAGCTTTCTTT. As protein: CASGVSVSTEAFF.

J is TRBJ2-3 and V is TRBV4-1, with 8 bases lining up with TRBD1. The ends lost 1 base at V and 4 bases at J; junction bases unmatched: 4. CDR3 length: 15 amino acids. Germline V gene sequence: CDR1 MGHRA, CDR2 YSYEKL. For the CDR3, the DNA is TGCGCCAGCAGCCAAGGGACAGGGATAGCAGATACGCAGTATTTT. Encoded protein: CASSQGTGIADTQYF.

V gene TRBV7-8 combines with J gene TRBJ2-2; 7 bases agree with TRBD2. The CDR3 has 14 residues. Germline assignment: CDR1 SGHVS and CDR2 FQNEAQ. The junction had 6 bases not matched to a gene; V was cut back by 5 bases and J by 6 bases. This CDR3 reads CASSQGLSPGELFF. DNA of the CDR3: TGTGCCAGCAGCCAGGGACTATCTCCCGGGGAGCTGTTTTTT.

This chain links TRBV6-5 with TRBJ2-7; the match to TRBD1 covers 7 bases. The CDR3 extends over 14 amino acids. Germline values: CDR1 MNHEY, CDR2 SVGAGI. The junction had 8 bases not matched to a gene; V was cut back by 6 bases and J by 3 bases. CDR3 in DNA: TGTGCCAGCAGAGAGTACAGGGGAAGCTACGAGCAGTACTTC. Protein sequence: CASREYRGSYEQYF.

The sample holds a few counts of this clone. The rearrangement links TRBV5-1 to TRBJ1-1; TRBD1 is a possible D gene (5 bases). The V end was cut by 0 bases, the J end by 4 bases, with 13 bases between. The CDR3 is 15 amino acids. Germline assignment: CDR1 SGHRS and CDR2 YFSETQ. The CDR3 DNA reads as TGCGCCAGCAGCTTGGTTCAGGGATCGACCACTGAAGCTTTCTTT. It translates to CASSLVQGSTTEAFF.

This clone was seen a handful of times. The chain carries TRBV3-1 (or the pseudogene TRBV3-2) and TRBJ1-4; 9 bases match TRBD1. This CDR3 region has 13 residues. The germline gives CDR1 LGHDT, CDR2 YNNKEL (reference sequence). With V trimmed by 8 bases and J by 8 bases, 6 bases remained unmatched. The CDR3 nucleotides read TGTGCCAGCGGGACAGGGTTAGGAGAAAAACTGTTTTTT. It specifies CASGTGLGEKLFF.

The chain couples TRBV9 to TRBJ2-2; no reliable D call. CDR3 length equals 15 residues. With 0 bases removed from V and 3 bases from J, the gap between germline ends came to 9 bases. CDR1 is SGDLS, CDR2 YYNGEE, per germline. This CDR3 reads CASSVAVGYTGELFF. For the CDR3, the DNA is TGTGCCAGCAGCGTAGCGGTCGGGTACACCGGGGAGCTGTTTTTT. Full variable domain (outside the CDR3, taken from reference TRBV9 and TRBJ2-2): DSGVTQTPKHLITATGQRVTLRCSPRSGDLSVYWYQQSLDQGLQFLIQYYNGEERAKGNILERFSAQQFPDLHSELNLSSLELGDSALYFCASSVAVGYTGELFFGEGSRLTVL.

The chain employs TRBV7-2 and TRBJ2-3; D is possibly TRBD1 (5 bases). CDR3 length equals 15 residues. The germline V and J ends were trimmed by 5 bases and 0 bases, with 12 bases remaining between them. Germline CDR1 and CDR2: SGHTA and FQGNSA. This chain's CDR3 is CASSLDRGSTDTQYF. The CDR3 DNA sequence: TGTGCCAGCAGCCTAGATAGGGGAAGCACAGATACGCAGTATTTT.

The J gene is TRBJ2-1, the V gene TRBV19, with no clear D. Trimming cost V 1 base and J 7 bases, with 8 bases left between them. The CDR3 spans 13 residues. Germline CDR1 LNHDA, CDR2 SQIVND (reference sequence). CDR3: CASSIGRENEQFF. DNA of the CDR3: TGTGCCAGTAGTATAGGGAGAGAAAATGAGCAGTTCTTC.

J is TRBJ2-4 and V is TRBV19; D perhaps matches TRBD1 (5 bases). V was cut by 7 bases and J by 3 bases, with 16 bases left in between. Germline values: CDR1 LNHDA, CDR2 SQIVND (reference sequence). This CDR3 has 15 residues. CDR3 protein: CASTTGRVDKNIQYF. CDR3 nucleotides: TGTGCCAGTACCACGGGCAGGGTCGACAAAAACATTCAGTACTTC.

The chain is built from TRBV2 and TRBJ1-1; no clear D gene. The germline V gene encodes CDR1 SNHLY and CDR2 FYNNEI. With 7 bases removed from V and 8 bases from J, the gap between germline ends came to 20 bases. CDR3 length equals 14 residues. The CDR3 DNA reads as TGTGCCAGCAAACCCACTCGACTCACAAACGAAGCTTTCTTT. Residues: CASKPTRLTNEAFF. The full variable domain, with the rest looked up from reference TRBV2 and TRBJ1-1, is EPEVTQTPSHQVTQMGQEVILRCVPISNHLYFYWYRQILGQKVEFLVSFYNNEISEKSEIFDDQFSVERPDGSNFTLKIRSTKLEDSAMYFCASKPTRLTNEAFFGQGTRLTVV.

This rearrangement joins TRBV9 to TRBJ2-5, with 11 bases fitting TRBD2. The CDR3 has 15 residues. V dropped 4 bases and J dropped 3; count of bases not matched to a gene: 5. The germline V gene has CDR1 SGDLS and CDR2 YYNGEE. This CDR3 is CASSTRLAGKETQYF. CDR3 sequence (DNA): TGTGCCAGCAGCACAAGACTAGCGGGAAAAGAGACCCAGTACTTC.

The CDR3 loop is CASSLGGGETQYF. DNA for the CDR3: TGTGCCAGCAGTCTCGGGGGAGGGGAGACCCAGTACTTC. The V and J genes are TRBV6-2 or TRBV6-3 and TRBJ2-5; 7 bases match TRBD2. Germline CDR1 reads MNHEY; CDR2 reads SVGEGT. V was pared by 5 bases and J by 5 bases, with 5 bases of the junction left unmatched. The CDR3 is 13 amino acids.

This sequence joins TRBV18 and TRBJ2-1; D not resolved. CDR1 is KGHSH, CDR2 LQKENI, per germline. V was cut by 0 bases and J by 2 bases, with 5 bases left in between. This CDR3 comprises 14 residues. As DNA, the CDR3 is TGTGCCAGCTCACCACCTAGTACCTACAATGAGCAGTTCTTC. Translated, it gives CASSPPSTYNEQFF.

This chain uses TRBV9 with TRBJ1-1; 11 bases are shared with TRBD1. The junction had 8 bases not matched to a gene; V was cut back by 0 bases and J by 4 bases. The CDR3 sequence is 17 residues long. Germline V CDR1 and CDR2: SGDLS, YYNGEE. CDR3 sequence (DNA): TGTGCCAGCAGCGTAGAGCTCGGGACAGGGGGGTCCACTGAAGCTTTCTTT. Translating gives CASSVELGTGGSTEAFF.

The chain has TRBV18 and TRBJ1-2; D call uncertain. Germline values: CDR1 KGHSH, CDR2 LQKENI. The CDR3 loop spans 14 amino acids. V gave up 3 bases and J gave up 4 bases, with 12 bases separating them. In DNA, the CDR3 is TGTGCCAGCTCACCCAGTCGGGAAGTCTATGGCTACACCTTC. This gives the protein CASSPSREVYGYTF.

The V gene is TRBV19, the J gene TRBJ1-1; 9 nucleotides line up with TRBD1. CDR1 and CDR2 from the germline V gene are LNHDA and SQIVND (reference sequence). The CDR3 runs 14 residues. J was trimmed by 8 bases and V by 5 bases; bases with no gene match: 9. As DNA, the CDR3 is TGTGCCAGTAGTTTCTTGGGACAGGGCGGAGAAGCTTTCTTT. This encodes CASSFLGQGGEAFF.

This clone appeared a single time. The rearrangement uses TRBV19 and TRBJ2-2; 8 nucleotides match TRBD1. The CDR3 has 17 residues. Per germline, CDR1 LNHDA and CDR2 SQIVND (reference sequence). Trimming removed 2 bases from V and 4 bases from J; junction bases left unmatched: 9. CDR3 coding DNA: TGTGCCAGTAGTATACCCCTCCAGGGGGCGGGCACCGGGGAGCTGTTTTTT. Its translation: CASSIPLQGAGTGELFF.